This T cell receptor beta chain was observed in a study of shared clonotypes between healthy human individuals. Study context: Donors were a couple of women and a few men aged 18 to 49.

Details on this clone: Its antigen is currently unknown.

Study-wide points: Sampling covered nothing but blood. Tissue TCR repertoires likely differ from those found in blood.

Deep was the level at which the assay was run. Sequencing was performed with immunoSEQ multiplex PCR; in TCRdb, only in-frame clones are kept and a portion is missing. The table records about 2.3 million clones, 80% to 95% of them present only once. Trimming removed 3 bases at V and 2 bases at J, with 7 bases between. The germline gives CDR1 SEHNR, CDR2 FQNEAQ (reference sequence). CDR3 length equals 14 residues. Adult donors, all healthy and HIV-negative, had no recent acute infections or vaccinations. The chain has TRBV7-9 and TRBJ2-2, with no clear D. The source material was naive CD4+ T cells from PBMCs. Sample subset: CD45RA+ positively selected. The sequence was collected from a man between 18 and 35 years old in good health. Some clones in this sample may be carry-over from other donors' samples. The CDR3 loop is CASSFLVNTGELFF. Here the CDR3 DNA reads TGTGCCAGCAGCTTCCTGGTCAACACCGGGGAGCTGTTTTTT.